The entry that follows covers one T cell receptor (beta chain) sequence. No antigen is known for it. This sample stems from a study of cytomegalovirus exposure and HLA in healthy donors. Findings and caveats of the study: A later analysis showed TCR association rates differing by HLA locus, peaking at DRB1 and lowest at HLA-C.

Trimming took off 1 base at V and 2 bases at J, with 36 bases between the two ends. Germline CDR1 and CDR2: LNHNV and YYDKDF (reference sequence). This CDR3 has 24 residues. PCR involved 60 Vbeta and 13 Jbeta primers. Assay: immunoSEQ multiplex PCR; the TCRdb copy retains only in-frame clones and omits some. Of around 150,000 clones in the sample, over 65% were seen once. What was sequenced was PBMCs. The TCR originated in a man aged 18 to 30 in good health and CMV-seropositive. This chain uses TRBV15 with TRBJ2-1; a weak D match, TRBD1 (6 bases). CDR3 residues: CATSRGVGPLFTAPGTKTYNEQFF. As DNA, the CDR3 is TGTGCCACCAGCAGAGGGGTGGGGCCCCTTTTTACCGCCCCGGGGACAAAAACCTACAATGAGCAGTTCTTC.